This entry lists 23 T cell receptor beta chains sequenced from one sample in a study of blood T cell repertoires in COVID-19. This table comes from immunoSEQ multiplex PCR, and its TCRdb copy is limited to in-frame clones, with some not included. Of approximately 230,000 clones in the sample, 70% to 90% were seen once. Sequencing was carried out using peripheral blood. These receptors came from a man aged 30-40 years who had recovered from COVID-19.

This clone was observed once. This chain connects TRBV24-1 to TRBJ2-3, with 11 bases identical to TRBD1. Germline V lookup: CDR1 KGHDR, CDR2 SFDVKD. The CDR3 runs 14 residues. Trimming took 9 bases from V and 3 from J; bases not matched to a gene: 4. The CDR3: CATGGDRGTDTQYF. As DNA, the CDR3 is TGTGCCACCGGCGGGGACAGGGGGACAGATACGCAGTATTTT.

This sequence joins TRBV7-8 and TRBJ1-4, with TRBD1 matching over 8 bases. CDR3 length: 14 amino acids. V lost 1 base, J lost 5 bases, and 0 bases stayed unmatched. From germline, CDR1 is SGHVS and CDR2 FQNEAQ. CDR3 sequence: CASSLDRGNEKLFF. CDR3 nucleotide sequence: TGTGCCAGCAGCTTAGACAGGGGGAATGAAAAACTGTTTTTT.

This chain connects TRBV7-2 to TRBJ2-3; possible D gene TRBD2, 5 bases. Trimming took off 5 bases at V and 2 bases at J, with 11 bases between the two ends. The germline gives CDR1 SGHTA, CDR2 FQGNSA. This CDR3 is 14 amino acids long. The CDR3 region has the DNA TGTGCCAGCAGCCTAGGACTGGACACAGATACGCAGTATTTT. Its translation: CASSLGLDTDTQYF. Filled out from reference TRBV7-2 and TRBJ2-3, the complete variable domain reads GAGVSQSPSNKVTEKGKDVELRCDPISGHTALYWYRQSLGQGLEFLIYFQGNSAPDKSGLPSDRFSAERTGGSVSTLTIQRTQQEDSAVYLCASSLGLDTDTQYFGPGTRLTVL.

Here the CDR3 reads CASSLLAGEDTQYF. CDR3 in DNA: TGCGCCAGCAGCTTGCTAGCGGGGGAAGATACGCAGTATTTT. The rearrangement links TRBV5-1 to TRBJ2-3, with 10 bases that match TRBD2. Germline V gene sequence: CDR1 SGHRS, CDR2 YFSETQ. J was trimmed by 5 bases and V by 1 base; bases with no gene match: 1. This CDR3 is 14 amino acids long.

The V call is TRBV2, the J call TRBJ2-2; D remains unclear. Looked up from germline, CDR1 is SNHLY and CDR2 is FYNNEI. The CDR3 spans 13 residues. The V gene lost 6 bases and the J gene lost 3 bases, with 8 bases spanning the gap. The CDR3, as DNA: TGTGCCAGCAGGCAACAGTACACCGGGGAGCTGTTTTTT. This gives the protein CASRQQYTGELFF.

The chain joins TRBV5-6 to TRBJ2-5; D may be TRBD2 (5 bases). The germline V and J ends were trimmed by 1 base and 2 bases, with 18 bases remaining between them. Germline V gives CDR1 SGHDT, CDR2 YYEEEE. The CDR3 runs 17 residues. As DNA, the CDR3 is TGTGCCAGCAGCTTGTTTCTCTGGGCGAGGGTACAAGAGACCCAGTACTTC. It specifies CASSLFLWARVQETQYF.

This clone occurred once. CDR3 DNA sequence: TGTGCCAGCAGCCAAGTACCGGGGATGGCATACGAGCAGTACTTC. This translates into CASSQVPGMAYEQYF. This rearrangement joins TRBV14 to TRBJ2-7; D perhaps matches TRBD2 (5 bases). CDR3 length: 15 residues. V lost 1 base, J lost 4 bases, and 14 bases lay in between. From germline, CDR1 is SGHDN and CDR2 FVKESK.

This rearrangement joins TRBV10-3 to TRBJ1-6; 10 bases are a match to TRBD1. The CDR3 covers 16 residues. The V gene end was trimmed by 4 bases and the J gene end by 5 bases; junction bases not matched to a gene: 5. Germline V CDR1 and CDR2: ENHRY, SYGVKD. CDR3 sequence reads: CAISGWGTGDNSPLHF. In DNA, the CDR3 is TGTGCCATCAGTGGCTGGGGGACAGGGGATAATTCACCCCTCCACTTT.

This sequence joins TRBV6-5 and TRBJ1-2, with 7 bases aligning to TRBD1. CDR3 length: 15 residues. V was clipped by 5 bases and J by 0 bases; unmatched bases: 6. The germline CDR1 and CDR2 sequences are MNHEY and SVGAGI. CDR3 sequence: CASSQTGWANYGYTF. The CDR3 DNA follows: TGTGCCAGCAGTCAGACAGGGTGGGCTAACTATGGCTACACCTTC.

The chain couples TRBV6-5 to TRBJ2-7, with 14 bases identical to TRBD2. With V trimmed by 6 bases and J by 5 bases, 6 bases remained unmatched. The CDR3 has 15 residues. The V gene's germline CDR1 is MNHEY and CDR2 SVGAGI. The CDR3 nucleotides are TGTGCCAGCAGCCCGACTAGCGGGGGGGCGGACGAGCAGTACTTC. It is translated as CASSPTSGGADEQYF.

The genes are TRBV28 and TRBJ1-1; no clear D. CDR1 and CDR2 (germline): MDHEN, SYDVKM. The CDR3 length is 13 residues. Trimming removed 1 base at V and 8 bases at J, with 11 bases between. CDR3 in DNA: TGTGCCAGCAGTTTATTTTTAGCGTCCGAAGCTTTCTTT. Translation: CASSLFLASEAFF.

This chain connects TRBV29-1 to TRBJ2-2; D is unresolved. The CDR3 has 12 residues. Trimming cost V 5 bases and J 7 bases, with 11 bases left between them. CDR1 and CDR2 from the germline V gene are SQVTM and ANQGSEA. The CDR3 is CSVNPLGGELFF. As DNA, the CDR3 is TGCAGCGTTAACCCCCTCGGCGGGGAGCTGTTTTTT.

This chain uses TRBV24-1 with TRBJ2-3, with 10 bases lining up with TRBD1. V lost 5 bases, J lost 2 bases, and 6 bases stayed unmatched. This CDR3 is 16 amino acids long. CDR1 KGHDR and CDR2 SFDVKD come from the germline V gene. CDR3 sequence: CATSGPGQGYTDTQYF. DNA of the CDR3: TGTGCCACCAGTGGTCCGGGACAGGGGTACACAGATACGCAGTATTTT.

This clone was found a few times. J is TRBJ1-4 and V is TRBV6-5, with D possibly being TRBD1 (5 bases). Germline V gene data show CDR1 as MNHEY and CDR2 as SVGAGI. The CDR3 totals 14 residues. The germline V and J ends were trimmed by 5 bases and 4 bases, with 11 bases remaining between them. The CDR3 sequence is CASSPGVGNEKLFF. The CDR3 region has the DNA TGTGCCAGCAGTCCGGGGGTGGGTAATGAAAAACTGTTTTTT.

The rearrangement links TRBV4-1 to TRBJ1-6; 7 bases match TRBD1. The CDR3 runs 13 residues. From germline, CDR1 is MGHRA and CDR2 YSYEKL. The junction had 6 bases not matched to a gene; V was cut back by 8 bases and J by 8 bases. Here the CDR3 reads CASSPGGDSPLHF. The CDR3 nucleotides read TGCGCCAGCTCCCCAGGGGGTGATTCACCCCTCCACTTT.

The chain has TRBV6-1 and TRBJ1-2; possible D gene TRBD1, 6 bases. In germline, CDR1 is MNHNS, CDR2 SASEGT. Trimming took off 1 base at V and 7 bases at J, with 10 bases between the two ends. CDR3 length: 13 residues. The CDR3 region is CASSEVSRGGYTF. CDR3 in DNA: TGTGCCAGCAGTGAAGTATCCAGGGGTGGCTACACCTTC.

This chain connects TRBV10-3 to TRBJ2-5; 8 bases are a match to TRBD2. CDR3 length: 14 amino acids. J was trimmed by 5 bases and V by 4 bases; bases with no gene match: 6. CDR1 and CDR2 (germline): ENHRY, SYGVKD. As DNA, the CDR3 is TGTGCCATCAGTGGGATCGGGGGGGCCGAGACCCAGTACTTC. This encodes CAISGIGGAETQYF.

This clone has a single count. V gene TRBV5-1 combines with J gene TRBJ1-1; 8 bases agree with TRBD1. V was clipped by 2 bases and J by 4 bases; unmatched bases: 10. This CDR3 has 16 residues. Germline loops: CDR1 SGHRS, CDR2 YFSETQ. The CDR3 nucleotides are TGCGCCAGCAGCTTAGGACAGGGAGTGCTGGGCACTGAAGCTTTCTTT. This translates into CASSLGQGVLGTEAFF.

The chain employs TRBV7-2 and TRBJ1-5; D might be TRBD1 (5 bases). In germline, CDR1 is SGHTA, CDR2 FQGNSA. Trimming took off 6 bases at V and 7 bases at J, with 16 bases between the two ends. The CDR3 has 14 amino acids. The CDR3 nucleotides read TGTGCCAGCAGACCCGACGGCGGGGGGCAGCCCCAGCATTTT. It yields the protein CASRPDGGGQPQHF.

The J gene is TRBJ2-7, the V gene TRBV9, with 7 bases identical to TRBD1. CDR1 SGDLS and CDR2 YYNGEE come from the germline V gene. V lost 0 bases to trimming and J lost 0 bases; unmatched junction nucleotides: 6. The CDR3 sequence is 16 residues long. The CDR3 nucleotides read TGTGCCAGCAGCGTAGGCTCGACAGGGAACTCCTACGAGCAGTACTTC. It translates to CASSVGSTGNSYEQYF.

The rearrangement uses TRBV30 and TRBJ2-7; D is possibly TRBD2 (6 bases). Trimming removed 7 bases at V and 4 bases at J, with 20 bases between. The CDR3 sequence is 14 residues long. Germline-derived CDR1 and CDR2 are GTSNPN and SVGIG (reference sequence). CDR3 bases: TGTGCCTTGCAAAAGCGGAGGGAGCTTTACGAGCAGTACTTC. Amino acid sequence: CALQKRRELYEQYF.

The chain uses TRBV5-4 and TRBJ2-3; TRBD2 matches 11 bases. V shed 2 bases and J 0 bases; nucleotides not matched to a gene: 11. Germline assignment: CDR1 SGHNT and CDR2 YYREEE (reference sequence). This CDR3 has 19 residues. The CDR3 sequence is CASSFLAGGLTISTDTQYF. DNA of the CDR3: TGTGCCAGCAGCTTCCTAGCGGGGGGCCTCACCATTAGCACAGATACGCAGTATTTT.

The genes are TRBV15 and TRBJ2-5, with D perhaps matching TRBD2 (6 bases). The CDR3 has 14 residues. CDR1 and CDR2 from the germline V gene are LNHNV and YYDKDF (reference sequence). The germline V and J ends were trimmed by 5 bases and 5 bases, with 15 bases remaining between them. The CDR3 sequence is CATSPGAGRETQYF. The CDR3 DNA reads TGTGCCACCAGCCCTGGGGCAGGGAGGGAGACCCAGTACTTC.